Presented here are 16 T cell receptor beta chains from one specimen sequenced in a study of PD-1 blockade in mismatch repair-deficient tumors. This table comes from immunoSEQ multiplex PCR, and its TCRdb copy is limited to in-frame clones, with some not included. The sample includes 100,000 to 150,000 clones, approximately 91% of them seen just once. Sequenced here: peripheral blood, sampled 70 to 73 weeks after starting pembrolizumab. The receptors originated from an adult with mismatch repair-deficient cancer.

The rearrangement uses TRBV21-1 and TRBJ2-7; the D call in the table, TRBD2, was not verified against the DNA. TRBV21-1 is given as a pseudogene. The CDR3 is made up of 15 amino acids. The CDR3: CASSKGPGGFYEQYF. As DNA, the CDR3 is TGTGCCAGCAGCAAAGGTCCGGGAGGGTTTTACGAGCAGTACTTC.

V usage is TRBV6-5 and J usage is TRBJ2-1, with D maybe TRBD2 (5 bases). Germline V gene sequence: CDR1 MNHEY, CDR2 SVGAGI. V gave up 8 bases and J gave up 5 bases, with 19 bases separating them. The CDR3 consists of 15 residues. CDR3 protein: CASFNPRDGDNEQFF. The CDR3 DNA follows: TGTGCCAGCTTCAATCCACGGGATGGGGACAATGAGCAGTTCTTC.

V is TRBV7-9 and J is TRBJ1-2, with 7 bases matching TRBD1. Germline assignment: CDR1 SEHNR and CDR2 FQNEAQ (reference sequence). The CDR3 is made up of 13 amino acids. V shed 5 bases and J 5 bases; nucleotides not matched to a gene: 5. CDR3 in amino acids: CASSQDRAYGYTF. As DNA, the CDR3 is TGTGCCAGCAGCCAAGACAGGGCGTATGGCTACACCTTC.

This chain links TRBV19 with TRBJ2-7, with D hard to call. This CDR3 contains 12 residues. The V gene lost 2 bases and the J gene lost 7 bases, with 9 bases spanning the gap. Per germline, CDR1 LNHDA and CDR2 SQIVND (reference sequence). CDR3 region: CASSISLGEQYF. The CDR3 DNA is TGTGCCAGTAGTATATCTTTGGGGGAGCAGTACTTC.

V gene TRBV9 combines with J gene TRBJ2-7; D possibly corresponds to TRBD2 (5 bases). V was cut by 3 bases and J by 2 bases, with 12 bases left in between. The CDR3 sequence is 14 residues long. Germline CDR1 SGDLS, CDR2 YYNGEE. CDR3 DNA sequence: TGTGCCAGCAGCGCCAGCGGAGTCCCCTACGAGCAGTACTTC. Translation: CASSASGVPYEQYF.

The V and J genes are TRBV5-6 and TRBJ2-7; D is tentatively TRBD1 or TRBD2 (6 bases each). Germline loops: CDR1 SGHDT, CDR2 YYEEEE. Trimming shortened V by 1 base and J by 5 bases, and 16 bases separated the two germline ends. The CDR3 consists of 15 residues. The CDR3 DNA is TGTGCCAGCAGCTTGTATGGGCAGGGGAGGAACGAGCAGTACTTC. It is translated as CASSLYGQGRNEQYF.

V is TRBV19 and J is TRBJ2-7; D not resolved. V was shortened by 5 bases and J by 3 bases, with 11 bases between the two germline ends. The CDR3 spans 13 residues. The germline V gene has CDR1 LNHDA and CDR2 SQIVND (reference sequence). In DNA, the CDR3 is TGTGCCAGTAGTTCTCAACGAAACTACGAGCAGTACTTC. Amino acid sequence: CASSSQRNYEQYF.

V gene TRBV27 combines with J gene TRBJ1-4, with TRBD1 matching over 7 bases. CDR1 MNHEY and CDR2 SMNVEV come from the germline V gene (reference sequence). The CDR3 extends over 14 amino acids. V dropped 6 bases and J dropped 4; count of bases not matched to a gene: 5. Here the CDR3 reads CASRRGPSNEKLFF. CDR3 DNA: TGTGCCAGCAGAAGGGGGCCGAGTAATGAAAAACTGTTTTTT.

The chain joins TRBV12-2 to TRBJ2-7; the table calls TRBD2, which could not be checked here. TRBV12-2 is flagged as a pseudogene. This CDR3 has 15 amino acids. DNA of the CDR3: TGTGCAAGTCGCTTACGGAGGCGGGAGCGGTACGAGCAGTACTTC. Translation gives CASRLRRRERYEQYF.

The rearrangement joins TRBV7-6 to TRBJ1-2; no firm D call. Germline V gives CDR1 SGHVS, CDR2 FNYEAQ. The CDR3 length is 13 residues. V lost 5 bases and J 8 bases, leaving 15 bases between the germline ends. CDR3 sequence reads: CASSAGTAGGYTF. In nucleotides, the CDR3 is TGTGCCAGCAGCGCGGGCACCGCTGGGGGCTACACCTTC.

This clone was seen only once. This chain connects TRBV29-1 to TRBJ2-5; 7 bases line up with TRBD1. The CDR3 has 16 residues. With V trimmed by 4 bases and J by 1 base, 12 bases remained unmatched. Germline V CDR1 and CDR2: SQVTM, ANQGSEA. The CDR3: CSVVRGNRGAQETQYF. The CDR3 DNA reads TGCAGCGTTGTAAGGGGGAACAGGGGAGCCCAAGAGACCCAGTACTTC.

J is TRBJ2-3 and V is TRBV7-8, with 9 positions matching TRBD2. Unmatched junction bases numbered 6, after V lost 3 bases and J lost 5 bases. This CDR3 has 15 residues. CDR1 is SGHVS and CDR2 is FQNEAQ in the germline V gene. CDR3 in amino acids: CASSLRGRAEDTQYF. In nucleotides, the CDR3 is TGTGCCAGCAGCTTGCGCGGGAGGGCTGAAGATACGCAGTATTTT. The entire variable domain, with the rest obtained from reference TRBV7-8 and TRBJ2-3, is as follows: GAGVSQSPRYKVAKRGQDVALRCDPISGHVSLFWYQQALGQGPEFLTYFQNEAQLDKSGLPSDRFFAERPEGSVSTLKIQRTQQEDSAVYLCASSLRGRAEDTQYFGPGTRLTVL.

This chain uses TRBV5-4 with TRBJ2-7; a weak D match, TRBD2 (5 bases). V dropped 5 bases and J dropped 0 bases, with 15 bases sitting between them. The CDR3 loop spans 15 amino acids. Germline values: CDR1 SGHNT, CDR2 YYREEE (reference sequence). The CDR3 DNA sequence: TGTGCCAGCAGAGGTGGGATTACTAGCTCCTACGAGCAGTACTTC. Translating gives CASRGGITSSYEQYF.

The genes are TRBV6-6 and TRBJ2-1; D is unresolved. Germline lookup yields CDR1 MNHNY and CDR2 SVGAGI (reference sequence). Deletions cut 2 bases from V and 5 bases from J, with 13 bases between. The CDR3 has 15 residues. CDR3 sequence: CASSYPYRPNNEQFF. The CDR3 DNA reads TGTGCCAGCAGTTACCCCTACCGACCGAACAATGAGCAGTTCTTC.

The chain carries TRBV19 and TRBJ2-3; TRBD1 is a possible D gene (6 bases). The CDR3 extends over 16 amino acids. The V gene lost 6 bases and the J gene lost 3 bases, with 19 bases spanning the gap. Germline-derived CDR1 and CDR2 are LNHDA and SQIVND (reference sequence). CDR3 nucleotides: TGTGCCAGTAGCTTAACCAGGGGTATTGGAACAGATACGCAGTATTTT. Its translation is CASSLTRGIGTDTQYF. Filled out from reference TRBV19 and TRBJ2-3, the complete variable domain reads DGGITQSPKYLFRKEGQNVTLSCEQNLNHDAMYWYRQDPGQGLRLIYYSQIVNDFQKGDIAEGYSVSREKKESFPLTVTSAQKNPTAFYLCASSLTRGIGTDTQYFGPGTRLTVL.

The V call is TRBV7-8, the J call TRBJ2-7; D gene unclear. Trimming left V 3 bases short and J 7 bases short, with 16 bases between. The V gene's germline CDR1 is SGHVS and CDR2 FQNEAQ. This CDR3 contains 14 residues. CDR3 protein: CASSLGLTPPEQYF. The CDR3 nucleotides are TGTGCCAGCAGCTTGGGCCTGACCCCTCCGGAGCAGTACTTC.